The rows below give T cell receptor beta chains drawn from one sample of a study of blood T cell repertoires in COVID-19. Libraries were prepared by immunoSEQ multiplex PCR; TCRdb keeps only in-frame clonotypes and omits some of them. The table has about 250,000 clones, approximately 90% seen once. Sequencing input: PBMCs or T cells enriched from blood (not recorded which). The receptor source for this set is a woman younger than 45 with acute COVID-19. Both conserved end residues are part of each CDR3. Each record gives: V gene, clone size, D gene, J gene, CDR3 protein, CDR3 DNA. A D gene is named only where the DNA matches it firmly. Where a row states a size, it is once, few, many or the class of an expanded clone; other rows omit it.

v_call: TRBV7-9
clone_size: NA
d_call: NA
j_call: TRBJ2-2
cdr3_aa: CASSLDPWQGNTGELFF
cdr3_nt: TGTGCCAGCAGCTTAGATCCGTGGCAGGGCAACACCGGGGAGCTGTTTTTT

v_call: TRBV20-1
clone_size: NA
d_call: TRBD2
j_call: TRBJ2-4
cdr3_aa: CSASSASGGPAKNIQYF
cdr3_nt: TGCAGTGCTAGTTCGGCTAGCGGGGGCCCGGCCAAAAACATTCAGTACTTC

v_call: TRBV19
clone_size: NA
d_call: TRBD2
j_call: TRBJ2-5
cdr3_aa: CASSTTLDTGGETQYF
cdr3_nt: TGTGCCAGTAGTACAACCCTGGACACCGGGGGGGAGACCCAGTACTTC

v_call: TRBV3-1/TRBV3-2
clone_size: NA
d_call: NA
j_call: TRBJ2-7
cdr3_aa: CARVPQGGGGFEQYF
cdr3_nt: TGTGCCAGAGTTCCTCAAGGGGGAGGGGGGTTTGAGCAGTACTTC

v_call: TRBV5-1
clone_size: NA
d_call: NA
j_call: TRBJ1-4
cdr3_aa: CASSSGATNEKLFF
cdr3_nt: TGCGCCAGCAGCTCGGGAGCAACTAATGAAAAACTGTTTTTT

v_call: TRBV7-2
clone_size: NA
d_call: NA
j_call: TRBJ2-7
cdr3_aa: CASSLAVGGSSYEQYF
cdr3_nt: TGTGCCAGCAGCTTAGCGGTAGGGGGAAGCTCCTACGAGCAGTACTTC

v_call: TRBV10-2
clone_size: NA
d_call: NA
j_call: TRBJ2-7
cdr3_aa: CASSDASSYEQYF
cdr3_nt: TGCGCCAGCAGTGATGCTAGCTCCTACGAGCAGTACTTC

v_call: TRBV2
clone_size: NA
d_call: NA
j_call: TRBJ1-2
cdr3_aa: CASSDPGTRRGYTF
cdr3_nt: TGTGCCAGCAGTGATCCCGGGACTCGAAGAGGCTACACCTTC

v_call: TRBV7-9
clone_size: once
d_call: NA
j_call: TRBJ2-7
cdr3_aa: CASSLAVGGPTYEQYF
cdr3_nt: TGTGCCAGCAGCTTAGCGGTCGGGGGGCCTACCTACGAGCAGTACTTC

v_call: TRBV30
clone_size: once
d_call: NA
j_call: TRBJ1-4
cdr3_aa: CAWSVNGANEKLFF
cdr3_nt: TGTGCCTGGAGTGTAAACGGAGCTAATGAAAAACTGTTTTTT

v_call: TRBV7-2
clone_size: NA
d_call: TRBD1
j_call: TRBJ1-5
cdr3_aa: CASSLRGRGHGQPQHF
cdr3_nt: TGTGCCAGCAGCTTAAGAGGCAGGGGGCACGGTCAGCCCCAGCATTTT

v_call: TRBV10-3
clone_size: NA
d_call: NA
j_call: TRBJ2-1
cdr3_aa: CAISEGRGDEQFF
cdr3_nt: TGTGCCATCAGTGAGGGGAGGGGGGATGAGCAGTTCTTC